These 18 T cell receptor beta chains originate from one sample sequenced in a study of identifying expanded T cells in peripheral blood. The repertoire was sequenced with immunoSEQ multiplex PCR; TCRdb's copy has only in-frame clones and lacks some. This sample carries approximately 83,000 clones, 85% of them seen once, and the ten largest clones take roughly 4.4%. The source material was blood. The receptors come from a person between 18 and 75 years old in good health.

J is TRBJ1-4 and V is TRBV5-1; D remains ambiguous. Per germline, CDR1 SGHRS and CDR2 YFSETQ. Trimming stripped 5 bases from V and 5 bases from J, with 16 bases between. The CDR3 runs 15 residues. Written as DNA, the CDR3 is TGCGCCAGCAGTTCGATGGGCAATCCGAATGAAAAACTGTTTTTT. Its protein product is CASSSMGNPNEKLFF.

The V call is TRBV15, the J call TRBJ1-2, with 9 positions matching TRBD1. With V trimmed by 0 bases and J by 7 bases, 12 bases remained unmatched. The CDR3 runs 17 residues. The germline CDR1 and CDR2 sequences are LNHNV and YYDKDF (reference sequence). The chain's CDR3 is CATSRDFGDRELSGYTF. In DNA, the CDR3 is TGTGCCACCAGCAGAGATTTTGGGGACAGGGAATTGAGTGGCTACACCTTC.

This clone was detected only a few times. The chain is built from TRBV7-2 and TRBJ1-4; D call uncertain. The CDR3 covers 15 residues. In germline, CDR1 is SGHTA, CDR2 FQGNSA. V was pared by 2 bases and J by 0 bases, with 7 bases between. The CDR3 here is CASSLRGSTNEKLFF. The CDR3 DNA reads TGTGCCAGCAGCTTAAGAGGGTCAACTAATGAAAAACTGTTTTTT.

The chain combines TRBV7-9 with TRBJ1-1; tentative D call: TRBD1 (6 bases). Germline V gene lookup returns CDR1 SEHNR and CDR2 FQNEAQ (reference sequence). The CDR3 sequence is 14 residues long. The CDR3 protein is CALHPVGDTDGAFF. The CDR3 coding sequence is TGTGCACTCCACCCGGTAGGGGACACCGATGGGGCTTTCTTT. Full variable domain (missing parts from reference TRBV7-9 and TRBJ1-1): DTGVSQNPRHKITKRGQNVTFRCDPISEHNRLYWYRQTLGQGPEFLTYFQNEAQLEKSRLLSDRFSAERPKGSFSTLEIQRTEQGDSAMYLCALHPVGDTDGAFFGQGTRLTVV.

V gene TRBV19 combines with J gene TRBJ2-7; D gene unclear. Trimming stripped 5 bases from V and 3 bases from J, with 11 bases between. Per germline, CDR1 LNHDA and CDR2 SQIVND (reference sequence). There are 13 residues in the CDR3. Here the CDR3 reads CASSGRIGYEQYF. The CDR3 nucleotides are TGTGCCAGTAGTGGCAGGATCGGCTACGAGCAGTACTTC.

Here the CDR3 DNA reads TGTGCCAGCAGTACAACAGGGCGGCACACTGAAGCTTTCTTT. Protein product: CASSTTGRHTEAFF. This chain links TRBV2 with TRBJ1-1; D might be TRBD1 (6 bases). Between the trimmed V and J ends, which lost 5 bases and 3 bases, there was a span of 13 bases. Germline V gives CDR1 SNHLY, CDR2 FYNNEI. The CDR3 loop spans 14 amino acids. Together with reference TRBV2 and TRBJ1-1, the CDR3 gives the full variable domain: EPEVTQTPSHQVTQMGQEVILRCVPISNHLYFYWYRQILGQKVEFLVSFYNNEISEKSEIFDDQFSVERPDGSNFTLKIRSTKLEDSAMYFCASSTTGRHTEAFFGQGTRLTVV.

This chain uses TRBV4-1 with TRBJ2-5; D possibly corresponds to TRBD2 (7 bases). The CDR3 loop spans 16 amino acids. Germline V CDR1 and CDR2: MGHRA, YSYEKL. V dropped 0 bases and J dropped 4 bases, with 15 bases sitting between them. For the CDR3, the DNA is TGCGCCAGCAGCCAAGATGGTGGGGGAGGGGGAGAGACCCAGTACTTC. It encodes CASSQDGGGGGETQYF.

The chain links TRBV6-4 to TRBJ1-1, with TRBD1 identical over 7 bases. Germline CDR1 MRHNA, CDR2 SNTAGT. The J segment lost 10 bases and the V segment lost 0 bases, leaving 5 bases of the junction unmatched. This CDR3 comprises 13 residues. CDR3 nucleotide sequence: TGTGCCAGCAGTGACTCGGGGGAGGGGGCAGCTTTCTTT. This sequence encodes CASSDSGEGAAFF.

The DNA for the CDR3 is TGTGCCAGCTTGGACGGGAACACTGAAGCTTTCTTT. It yields the protein CASLDGNTEAFF. The chain is built from TRBV25-1 and TRBJ1-1; D ambiguous. V gave up 8 bases and J gave up 1 base, with 8 bases separating them. CDR1 MGHDK and CDR2 SYGVNS come from the germline V gene. This CDR3 is 12 amino acids long.

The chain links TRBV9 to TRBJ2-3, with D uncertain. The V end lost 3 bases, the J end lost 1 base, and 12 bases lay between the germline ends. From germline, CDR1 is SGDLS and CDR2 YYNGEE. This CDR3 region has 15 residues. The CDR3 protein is CASSGPGARTDTQYF. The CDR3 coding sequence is TGTGCCAGCAGCGGACCCGGTGCCCGCACAGATACGCAGTATTTT.

The DNA for the CDR3 is TGTGCCAGCAGCACGGGACAGGGGGCGGGCAGTGAGCAGTTCTTC. It encodes CASSTGQGAGSEQFF. The chain uses TRBV5-8 and TRBJ2-1, with 12 bases aligning to TRBD1. The germline V gene has CDR1 SGHTS and CDR2 YDEGEE. The CDR3 extends over 15 amino acids. The junction had 8 bases not matched to a gene; V was cut back by 4 bases and J by 9 bases.

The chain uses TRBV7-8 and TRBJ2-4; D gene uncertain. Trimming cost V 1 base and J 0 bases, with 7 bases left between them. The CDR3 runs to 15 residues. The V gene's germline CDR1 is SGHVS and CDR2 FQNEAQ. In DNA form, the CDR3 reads TGTGCCAGCAGCTTAGGAACAGTAGCCAAAAACATTCAGTACTTC. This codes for CASSLGTVAKNIQYF.

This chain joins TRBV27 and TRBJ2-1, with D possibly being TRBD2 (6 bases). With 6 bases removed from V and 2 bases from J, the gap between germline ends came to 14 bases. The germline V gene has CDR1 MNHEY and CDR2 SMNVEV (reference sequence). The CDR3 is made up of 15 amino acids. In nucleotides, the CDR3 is TGTGCCAGCAGAAGAAGCGGGCCGCCCTACAATGAGCAGTTCTTC. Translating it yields CASRRSGPPYNEQFF.

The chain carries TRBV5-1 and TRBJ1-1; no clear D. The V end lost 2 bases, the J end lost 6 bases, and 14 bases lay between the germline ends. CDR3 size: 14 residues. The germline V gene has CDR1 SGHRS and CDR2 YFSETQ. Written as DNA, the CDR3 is TGCGCCAGCAGCTTTTCCCCGGAGAGCGCTGAAGCTTTCTTT. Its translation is CASSFSPESAEAFF.

In nucleotides, the CDR3 is TGCGCCAGCAGCTTGGGGTACGGGGAGACCCAGTACTTC. Translating gives CASSLGYGETQYF. The V call is TRBV5-1, the J call TRBJ2-5; no firm D call. V shed 0 bases and J shed 5 bases, with 8 bases lying between them. Per the germline V gene, CDR1 is SGHRS and CDR2 is YFSETQ. The CDR3 runs to 13 residues.

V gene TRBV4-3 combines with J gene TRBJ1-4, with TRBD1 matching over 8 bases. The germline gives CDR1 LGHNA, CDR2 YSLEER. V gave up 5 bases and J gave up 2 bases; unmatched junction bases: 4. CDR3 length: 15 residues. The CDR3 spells CASSADRDTNEKLFF. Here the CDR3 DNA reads TGCGCCAGCAGCGCGGACAGGGACACTAATGAAAAACTGTTTTTT.

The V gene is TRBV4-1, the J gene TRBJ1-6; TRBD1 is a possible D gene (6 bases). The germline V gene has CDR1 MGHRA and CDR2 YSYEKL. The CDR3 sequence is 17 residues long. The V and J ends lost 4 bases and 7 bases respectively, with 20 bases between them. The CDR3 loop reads CASSRDLNREYNSPLHF. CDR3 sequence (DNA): TGCGCCAGCAGCCGGGACCTCAACAGGGAATACAATTCACCCCTCCACTTT.

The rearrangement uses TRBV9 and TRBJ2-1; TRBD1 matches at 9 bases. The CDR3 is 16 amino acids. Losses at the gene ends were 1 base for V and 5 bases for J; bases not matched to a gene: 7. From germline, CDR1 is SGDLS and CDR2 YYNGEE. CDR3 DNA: TGTGCCAGCAGCGTATTCCCCGGGACAGGGAACAATGAGCAGTTCTTC. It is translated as CASSVFPGTGNNEQFF.